This is a list of T cell receptor beta chains from one sample in a study of cytomegalovirus exposure and HLA in healthy donors. Data came from immunoSEQ multiplex PCR; TCRdb stores just in-frame clones and leaves some out. This table holds 95,000 to 100,000 clones, about 83% found once. Sequences were obtained from PBMCs. Receptors originate from a female donor in good health and CMV-seropositive. CDR3s include the opening cysteine and the closing phenylalanine or tryptophan. Each record gives: D gene, V gene, J gene, clone size, CDR3 DNA, CDR3 protein. A D gene is named only where the DNA matches it firmly. Expanded clones are given a class, and other clones once, few, many or no size at all.

d_gene: -; v_gene: TRBV10-2; j_gene: TRBJ1-1; abundance: few; CDR3nt: TGCGCCAGCAGTACACAGGGCACTGAAGCTTTCTTT; CDR3aa: CASSTQGTEAFF
d_gene: -; v_gene: TRBV7-2; j_gene: TRBJ1-5; abundance: once; CDR3nt: TGTGCCAGCAGCCCCGGGTGGAGCAATCAGCCCCAGCATTTT; CDR3aa: CASSPGWSNQPQHF
d_gene: -; v_gene: TRBV6-1; j_gene: TRBJ2-2; abundance: -; CDR3nt: TGTGCCAGCAATCCTTTTCCTCCCAACACCGGGGGGCTGTTTTTT; CDR3aa: CASNPFPPNTGGLFF
d_gene: -; v_gene: TRBV25-1; j_gene: TRBJ1-6; abundance: few; CDR3nt: TGTGCCAGGATTAACGGAGGGAGCTCCTATAATTCACCCCTCCACTTT; CDR3aa: CARINGGSSYNSPLHF
d_gene: TRBD1; v_gene: TRBV4-1; j_gene: TRBJ2-7; abundance: -; CDR3nt: TGCGCCAGCAGCCAATTCACCGGGACAGGTACCTACGAGCAGTACTTC; CDR3aa: CASSQFTGTGTYEQYF
d_gene: -; v_gene: TRBV11-2; j_gene: TRBJ2-7; abundance: -; CDR3nt: TGTGCCAGCAGCTTAGGGCAGTGGGAGCAGTACTTC; CDR3aa: CASSLGQWEQYF
d_gene: -; v_gene: TRBV4-1; j_gene: TRBJ2-7; abundance: -; CDR3nt: TGCGCCAGCAGCCAAGATATTAGCTCGGGAGCCAGCTACGAGCAGTACTTC; CDR3aa: CASSQDISSGASYEQYF
d_gene: TRBD1; v_gene: TRBV7-8; j_gene: TRBJ2-7; abundance: -; CDR3nt: TGTGCCAGCAGCGACGACCGGACAGGGCCCTACGAGCAGTACTTC; CDR3aa: CASSDDRTGPYEQYF
d_gene: -; v_gene: TRBV6-5; j_gene: TRBJ1-6; abundance: -; CDR3nt: TGTGCCAGCAGTGAACGGGGGGTACCCCTCCACTTT; CDR3aa: CASSERGVPLHF
d_gene: TRBD2; v_gene: TRBV15; j_gene: TRBJ2-7; abundance: -; CDR3nt: TGTGCCACCAGCAGAAAGACTAGCGGCCCTGTCGAGCAGTACTTC; CDR3aa: CATSRKTSGPVEQYF
d_gene: -; v_gene: TRBV11-2; j_gene: TRBJ2-5; abundance: -; CDR3nt: TGTGCCAGCAGCCTGGCCCCGGAGACCCAGTACTTC; CDR3aa: CASSLAPETQYF
d_gene: -; v_gene: TRBV27; j_gene: TRBJ1-2; abundance: -; CDR3nt: TGTGCCAGCATCCACCGGGGTGGCTACACCTTC; CDR3aa: CASIHRGGYTF
d_gene: -; v_gene: TRBV27; j_gene: TRBJ2-5; abundance: -; CDR3nt: TGTGCCAGCAAAGTCGATACTAGGGGGAGGGAGCAGTACTTC; CDR3aa: CASKVDTRGREQYF
d_gene: -; v_gene: TRBV7-6; j_gene: TRBJ1-6; abundance: -; CDR3nt: TGTGCCAGCTCACCTAGTTACAATTCACCCCTCCACTTT; CDR3aa: CASSPSYNSPLHF
d_gene: TRBD2; v_gene: TRBV27; j_gene: TRBJ2-1; abundance: once; CDR3nt: TGTGCCAGCAGTTTATTACTAGCGGGAGGGCCGCGGAATGAGCAGTTCTTC; CDR3aa: CASSLLLAGGPRNEQFF
d_gene: -; v_gene: TRBV5-1; j_gene: TRBJ1-2; abundance: once; CDR3nt: TGCGCCAGCAGCTTGAGGGGAGGGGCTGGCTACACCTTC; CDR3aa: CASSLRGGAGYTF
d_gene: TRBD1; v_gene: TRBV27; j_gene: TRBJ1-5; abundance: -; CDR3nt: TGTGCCAGCAGACCGACAGGGAACCATCAGCCCCAGCATTTT; CDR3aa: CASRPTGNHQPQHF
d_gene: -; v_gene: TRBV6-5; j_gene: TRBJ2-7; abundance: -; CDR3nt: TGTGCCAGCAGTTACTTCCAGGACAGCCCTGCCTACGAGCAGTACTTC; CDR3aa: CASSYFQDSPAYEQYF
d_gene: TRBD1; v_gene: TRBV12-5; j_gene: TRBJ1-4; abundance: -; CDR3nt: TGTGCTAGTGGCCCCGGACAGGGTAGAGAAAAACTGTTTTTT; CDR3aa: CASGPGQGREKLFF
d_gene: TRBD1; v_gene: TRBV30; j_gene: TRBJ2-7; abundance: -; CDR3nt: TGTGCCTGGAGTGGGGGCAGGGGGTTCCACGAGCAGTACTTC; CDR3aa: CAWSGGRGFHEQYF
d_gene: TRBD1; v_gene: TRBV5-1; j_gene: TRBJ1-2; abundance: -; CDR3nt: TGCGCCAGCAGCTTAATTTCCACAGGGGCTGGCTATGGCTACACCTTC; CDR3aa: CASSLISTGAGYGYTF
d_gene: -; v_gene: TRBV28; j_gene: TRBJ1-1; abundance: few; CDR3nt: TGTGCCAGCAACTACCCCTCCCTAGGGGGCACTGAAGCTTTCTTT; CDR3aa: CASNYPSLGGTEAFF
d_gene: -; v_gene: TRBV6-6; j_gene: TRBJ2-2; abundance: -; CDR3nt: TGTGCCAGCAGTTACGCTGACAGGAACACCGGGGAGCTGTTTTTT; CDR3aa: CASSYADRNTGELFF
d_gene: -; v_gene: TRBV9; j_gene: TRBJ2-7; abundance: -; CDR3nt: TGTGCCAGCAGCGTAGAAGGGACTCCCGACTACAAGCAGTACTTC; CDR3aa: CASSVEGTPDYKQYF
d_gene: TRBD1; v_gene: TRBV28; j_gene: TRBJ2-4; abundance: -; CDR3nt: TGTGCCAGCACAGGGGGTGAGTTATCCAAAAACATTCAGTACTTC; CDR3aa: CASTGGELSKNIQYF
d_gene: TRBD1; v_gene: TRBV5-1; j_gene: TRBJ1-2; abundance: -; CDR3nt: TGCGCCAGCAGCGACCGGGACAGGGGGTTAAACTATGGCTACACCTTC; CDR3aa: CASSDRDRGLNYGYTF
d_gene: -; v_gene: TRBV5-1; j_gene: TRBJ2-5; abundance: once; CDR3nt: TGCGCCAGCAGCGGGGGGGCTCAAGAGACCCAGTACTTC; CDR3aa: CASSGGAQETQYF
d_gene: -; v_gene: TRBV9; j_gene: TRBJ2-7; abundance: -; CDR3nt: TGTGCCAGCAGCGTAGGTCCTGGCGGGGTAGGAAACGAGCAGTACTTC; CDR3aa: CASSVGPGGVGNEQYF
d_gene: -; v_gene: TRBV10-3; j_gene: TRBJ2-7; abundance: -; CDR3nt: TGTGCCATCAGTGAGTCCGGGACATCAATCCACGAGCAGTACTTC; CDR3aa: CAISESGTSIHEQYF
d_gene: -; v_gene: TRBV2; j_gene: TRBJ2-7; abundance: -; CDR3nt: TGTGCCAGCAGTGCTCAGGGATTCGTCGAGCAGTACTTC; CDR3aa: CASSAQGFVEQYF
d_gene: -; v_gene: TRBV19; j_gene: TRBJ1-2; abundance: -; CDR3nt: TGTGCCAGTAGCCAGCGCGGGGGGAACTATGGCTACACCTTC; CDR3aa: CASSQRGGNYGYTF
d_gene: TRBD2; v_gene: TRBV2; j_gene: TRBJ2-1; abundance: -; CDR3nt: TGTGCCAGCAGGCCGGGACTAGCGGGACATGAGCAGTTCTTC; CDR3aa: CASRPGLAGHEQFF
d_gene: -; v_gene: TRBV7-3; j_gene: TRBJ2-1; abundance: -; CDR3nt: TGTGCCAGCAGCTTAATTTTCGCTAGCACCAATGAGCAGTTCTTC; CDR3aa: CASSLIFASTNEQFF
d_gene: -; v_gene: TRBV4-1; j_gene: TRBJ1-4; abundance: -; CDR3nt: TGCGCCAGCAGCTTCGTTGACAGGAATAATGAAAAACTGTTTTTT; CDR3aa: CASSFVDRNNEKLFF
d_gene: TRBD1; v_gene: TRBV7-2; j_gene: TRBJ2-3; abundance: once; CDR3nt: TGTGCCAGCAGCCGAGCACGGACAGGCCGAAGCACAGATACGCAGTATTTT; CDR3aa: CASSRARTGRSTDTQYF
d_gene: -; v_gene: TRBV15; j_gene: TRBJ2-7; abundance: -; CDR3nt: TGTGCCACCAGCTTGGACTCGCCCTACGAGCAGTACTTC; CDR3aa: CATSLDSPYEQYF
d_gene: TRBD1; v_gene: TRBV6-5; j_gene: TRBJ2-6; abundance: -; CDR3nt: TGTGCCAGCAGTGCCGACAGGGCCGGGGCCAACGTCCTGACTTTC; CDR3aa: CASSADRAGANVLTF
d_gene: -; v_gene: TRBV19; j_gene: TRBJ2-5; abundance: -; CDR3nt: TGTGCCAGTAGTATCCCCGATCGGGGGGAGACCCAGTACTTC; CDR3aa: CASSIPDRGETQYF
d_gene: -; v_gene: TRBV27; j_gene: TRBJ1-1; abundance: -; CDR3nt: TGTGCCAGCAGTTTCCCCGGGGGGACTGAAGCTTTCTTT; CDR3aa: CASSFPGGTEAFF
d_gene: -; v_gene: TRBV30; j_gene: TRBJ1-5; abundance: -; CDR3nt: TGTGCCTGGAGGAAAGAGGGTCAGCCCCAGCATTTT; CDR3aa: CAWRKEGQPQHF
d_gene: TRBD1; v_gene: TRBV10-3; j_gene: TRBJ2-2; abundance: -; CDR3nt: TGTGCCATACAGGGGAGCGGGGAGCTGTTTTTT; CDR3aa: CAIQGSGELFF
d_gene: -; v_gene: TRBV7-9; j_gene: TRBJ1-5; abundance: -; CDR3nt: TGTGCCAGCAGCAGCTCAAATGGCAATCAGCCCCAGCATTTT; CDR3aa: CASSSSNGNQPQHF
d_gene: TRBD2; v_gene: TRBV5-4; j_gene: TRBJ2-2; abundance: -; CDR3nt: TGTGCCAGCAGCTTGCCCACTAGCGGGGGGGCGAGCGGGGAGCTGTTTTTT; CDR3aa: CASSLPTSGGASGELFF
d_gene: TRBD1; v_gene: TRBV27; j_gene: TRBJ1-5; abundance: -; CDR3nt: TGTGCCAGCCGCCCGGGACAGGTGGGGGGTTGGCCCCAGCATTTT; CDR3aa: CASRPGQVGGWPQHF
d_gene: -; v_gene: TRBV5-4; j_gene: TRBJ1-1; abundance: -; CDR3nt: TGTGCCAGCAGCTTTAATGCGGGCTCTGAAGCTTTCTTT; CDR3aa: CASSFNAGSEAFF
d_gene: TRBD1; v_gene: TRBV7-8; j_gene: TRBJ1-1; abundance: -; CDR3nt: TGTGCCAGCAGCTCCAACAGGGGGGCTTTCTTT; CDR3aa: CASSSNRGAFF
d_gene: -; v_gene: TRBV5-4; j_gene: TRBJ2-7; abundance: -; CDR3nt: TGTGCCAGCAGCCCCTCCGGGAAATCCTACGAGCAGTACTTC; CDR3aa: CASSPSGKSYEQYF
d_gene: -; v_gene: TRBV4-1; j_gene: TRBJ2-1; abundance: -; CDR3nt: TGCGCCAGCAGCCCCCTAGGCCAGGAGGTGGACAATGAGCAGTTCTTC; CDR3aa: CASSPLGQEVDNEQFF
d_gene: -; v_gene: TRBV10-3; j_gene: TRBJ2-3; abundance: -; CDR3nt: TGTGCCATCAGGGAGGGACTCCACACAGATACGCAGTATTTT; CDR3aa: CAIREGLHTDTQYF
d_gene: TRBD2; v_gene: TRBV18; j_gene: TRBJ2-7; abundance: -; CDR3nt: TGTGCCAGCTCACCCAGCGGGGGTGTCTACGAGCAGTACTTC; CDR3aa: CASSPSGGVYEQYF
d_gene: -; v_gene: TRBV4-2; j_gene: TRBJ1-2; abundance: -; CDR3nt: TGTGCCAGCAGCCAAGAAGGAGGGTACGGCTACACCTTC; CDR3aa: CASSQEGGYGYTF
d_gene: TRBD1; v_gene: TRBV5-6; j_gene: TRBJ2-7; abundance: -; CDR3nt: TGTGCCAGCAGCTACGAAACAGGGGGTTCGGACTCCTACGAGCAGTACTTC; CDR3aa: CASSYETGGSDSYEQYF
d_gene: -; v_gene: TRBV5-6; j_gene: TRBJ1-1; abundance: few; CDR3nt: TGTGCCAGCAGCTTGTGGCCACCTCAACGTGAAGCTTTCTTT; CDR3aa: CASSLWPPQREAFF
d_gene: -; v_gene: TRBV11-2; j_gene: TRBJ1-3; abundance: -; CDR3nt: TGTGCCAGCAGCAGGACAGAAGGCACCATATATTTT; CDR3aa: CASSRTEGTIYF
d_gene: TRBD1; v_gene: TRBV7-9; j_gene: TRBJ2-2; abundance: -; CDR3nt: TGTGCCAGCAGCTCCGGACCAGGGGGCGCGCCCGGGGAGCTGTTTTTT; CDR3aa: CASSSGPGGAPGELFF
d_gene: TRBD1; v_gene: TRBV30; j_gene: TRBJ1-1; abundance: -; CDR3nt: TGTGCCTGGAACAGGGGCTACACTGAAGCTTTCTTT; CDR3aa: CAWNRGYTEAFF
d_gene: -; v_gene: TRBV6-5; j_gene: TRBJ1-1; abundance: -; CDR3nt: TGTGCCAGCAGTTACTCGGAGGTGTCCCGAGGCACTGAAGCTTTCTTT; CDR3aa: CASSYSEVSRGTEAFF
d_gene: TRBD1; v_gene: TRBV9; j_gene: TRBJ2-5; abundance: -; CDR3nt: TGTGCCAGCAGCTCCACCGGGACAGTGACACAAGAGACCCAGTACTTC; CDR3aa: CASSSTGTVTQETQYF
d_gene: -; v_gene: TRBV2; j_gene: TRBJ1-3; abundance: -; CDR3nt: TGTGCCAGCAGTGCGGGACACCGCAACTCTGGAAACACCATATATTTT; CDR3aa: CASSAGHRNSGNTIYF
d_gene: TRBD2; v_gene: TRBV4-2; j_gene: TRBJ2-1; abundance: once; CDR3nt: TGTGCCAGCAGCCAAGAAGCGGGAGAGCAAGATGAGCAGTTCTTC; CDR3aa: CASSQEAGEQDEQFF